Sequencing of this TCR beta chain was carried out in a study of PD-1 blockade in classical Hodgkin lymphoma. This clone was seen only once. Its antigen is not identified. There was relapse after autologous stem cell transplantation in every patient, and there was variation in brentuximab vedotin exposure. CDR1 LNHDA and CDR2 SQIVND come from the germline V gene (reference sequence). The V end was cut by 3 bases, the J end by 0 bases, with 15 bases between. The CDR3 extends over 17 amino acids. The method was immunoSEQ multiplex PCR; TCRdb's version includes in-frame clones alone and lacks a portion of them. The sample consists of around 91,000 clones, roughly 81% of them appearing once. General observations from the study: Lower baseline TCR diversity was reported for newly diagnosed patients than for healthy donors. It was CD4+ TCR diversity, not CD8+, that rose significantly by C4D1. Complete responders had baseline diversity similar to newly diagnosed patients.

Sequenced material: peripheral blood mononuclear cells (PBMCs), taken before the second cycle of nivolumab. The source of this sequence is a human donor with classical Hodgkin lymphoma. The chain is built from TRBV19 and TRBJ1-5; D is ambiguous. CDR3 sequence: CASSIRGGSYSNQPQHF. Written as DNA, the CDR3 is TGTGCCAGTAGTATCCGGGGAGGGAGTTATAGCAATCAGCCCCAGCATTTT.